Following are 24 T cell receptor beta chains from one sample sequenced in a study of healthy donors' naive CD4 and CD8 T cells. Each TCR library used around 500 ng of total RNA and a linear amplification protocol. One entry per CDR3 protein results from TCRdb running MiXCR on the reads. This sample has about 200,000 distinct CDR3 sequences, with around three quarters found just once. The sequencing sample was made of naive CD4+ and CD8+ T cells sorted from blood, pooled from several donors. The receptors derive from a pool of human donors in good health; the sample pools cells from several healthy donors.

This clonotype showed up just a few times. The V gene is TRBV20-1, the J gene TRBJ1-1; possibly TRBD1 for D (5 bases). Germline CDR1 and CDR2: DFQATT and SNEGSKA (reference sequence). This CDR3 contains 12 residues. The germline V and J ends were trimmed by 6 bases and 0 bases, with 8 bases remaining between them. As DNA, the CDR3 is TGCAGTGCCCGACAGTTGAACACTGAAGCTTTCTTT. It encodes CSARQLNTEAFF.

The rearrangement links TRBV6-5 to TRBJ1-1, with 9 nucleotides matching TRBD1. Germline loops: CDR1 MNHEY, CDR2 SVGAGI. The CDR3 sequence is 15 residues long. V gave up 5 bases and J gave up 10 bases; unmatched junction bases: 14. In nucleotides, the CDR3 is TGTGCCAGCAGTGGATGGGACAGGGCTCACCTAGGAGCTTTCTTT. Translated: CASSGWDRAHLGAFF.

The chain uses TRBV21-1 and TRBJ2-1; TRBD2 is the table's D call, not checked against the DNA. TRBV21-1 is annotated as a pseudogene. This CDR3 region has 16 residues. The CDR3 nucleotides read TGTGCCAGCAGAGTGGGAGGCTTTAACTCCTACAATGAGCAGTTCTTC. Translating it yields CASRVGGFNSYNEQFF.

J is TRBJ1-1 and V is TRBV29-1; a possible D gene is TRBD1 (5 bases). This CDR3 comprises 11 residues. CDR1 SQVTM and CDR2 ANQGSEA come from the germline V gene. Deletions cut 5 bases from V and 5 bases from J, with 9 bases between. The CDR3 DNA sequence: TGCAGCGTTCTTCAGGGAACTGAAGCTTTCTTT. Its protein product is CSVLQGTEAFF.

The chain carries TRBV6-5 and TRBJ2-1; 9 nucleotides agree with TRBD1. The CDR3 is 18 residues long. Germline-derived CDR1 and CDR2 are MNHEY and SVGAGI. V gave up 2 bases and J gave up 0 bases; unmatched junction bases: 8. CDR3 sequence: CASSYARTGVSSYNEQFF. The CDR3 DNA follows: TGTGCCAGCAGTTACGCAAGGACAGGGGTCAGCTCCTACAATGAGCAGTTCTTC.

The chain couples TRBV15 to TRBJ2-3, with D possibly being TRBD2 (6 bases). Trimming cost V 3 bases and J 5 bases, with 21 bases left between them. The CDR3 sequence is 17 residues long. CDR1 is LNHNV, CDR2 YYDKDF, per germline (reference sequence). The CDR3: CATSSPTVIGSGDTQYF. The CDR3 DNA sequence: TGTGCCACCAGCAGTCCTACCGTGATCGGGAGTGGAGATACGCAGTATTTT.

The chain links TRBV19 to TRBJ1-1; D gene uncertain. CDR3 length equals 13 residues. Trimming cost V 7 bases and J 5 bases, with 14 bases left between them. Germline V gives CDR1 LNHDA, CDR2 SQIVND (reference sequence). CDR3 DNA sequence: TGTGCCAGTAAGGACTCTGGTGGAACTGAAGCTTTCTTT. Protein sequence: CASKDSGGTEAFF.

This clonotype was counted only a few times. The chain carries TRBV27 and TRBJ2-3; D unresolved. Germline V gives CDR1 MNHEY, CDR2 SMNVEV (reference sequence). CDR3 size: 10 residues. V was cut by 8 bases and J by 4 bases, with 4 bases left in between. The CDR3 reads CASPADTQYF. The CDR3 bases are TGTGCCAGCCCCGCAGATACGCAGTATTTT.

This clonotype has a handful of counts. The chain links TRBV29-1 to TRBJ2-5; 7 nucleotides align to TRBD2. This CDR3 is built from 12 residues. Looked up from germline, CDR1 is SQVTM and CDR2 is ANQGSEA. V shed 5 bases and J 4 bases; nucleotides not matched to a gene: 4. CDR3 DNA: TGCAGCGTTTCGGCGGGAGCAGAGACCCAGTACTTC. Residues: CSVSAGAETQYF.

In this sample, this clonotype turned up a few times. The chain has TRBV6-5 and TRBJ2-7; TRBD1 agrees at 9 bases. Germline values: CDR1 MNHEY, CDR2 SVGAGI. CDR3 length equals 14 residues. V shed 7 bases, J shed 7 bases, and the junction held 11 bases outside the gene matches. DNA of the CDR3: TGTGCCAGCAATACCCTGGGACAGGGACGAGAGCAGTACTTC. This sequence encodes CASNTLGQGREQYF.

The genes are TRBV6-5 and TRBJ1-1; D perhaps matches TRBD1 (6 bases). The V end lost 4 bases, the J end lost 7 bases, and 16 bases lay between the germline ends. The CDR3 sequence is 14 residues long. Germline V gene sequence: CDR1 MNHEY, CDR2 SVGAGI. The CDR3 sequence is CASSSLKQGHEAFF. The DNA for the CDR3 is TGTGCCAGCAGTTCCCTCAAACAGGGACATGAAGCTTTCTTT.

This clonotype occurred once. V gene TRBV4-3 combines with J gene TRBJ2-1; perhaps TRBD2 as D (5 bases). Germline CDR1 LGHNA, CDR2 YSLEER. The V and J ends lost 0 bases and 3 bases respectively, with 15 bases between them. The CDR3 has 17 amino acids. CDR3 residues: CASSQESASEGYNEQFF. For the CDR3, the DNA is TGCGCCAGCAGCCAAGAAAGTGCCAGCGAGGGCTACAATGAGCAGTTCTTC.

This chain connects TRBV6-5 to TRBJ2-7; TRBD1 matches 9 bases. Germline V gives CDR1 MNHEY, CDR2 SVGAGI. The CDR3 runs to 16 residues. V dropped 0 bases and J dropped 5; count of bases not matched to a gene: 8. The CDR3 DNA is TGTGCCAGCAGTTACTCGGGGGACAGGGACTTCGACGAGCAGTACTTC. Protein product: CASSYSGDRDFDEQYF.

This chain uses TRBV5-1 with TRBJ1-5, with D hard to call. Germline CDR1 is SGHRS and CDR2 is YFSETQ. CDR3 length equals 13 residues. Trimming cost V 4 bases and J 2 bases, with 7 bases left between them. The CDR3 region has the DNA TGCGCCAGCAGCCCAGGTCGCAATCAGCCCCAGCATTTT. It is translated as CASSPGRNQPQHF. Combining the CDR3 with reference TRBV5-1 and TRBJ1-5 gives the whole variable domain KAGVTQTPRYLIKTRGQQVTLSCSPISGHRSVSWYQQTPGQGLQFLFEYFSETQRNKGNFPGRFSGRQFSNSRSEMNVSTLELGDSALYLCASSPGRNQPQHFGDGTRLSIL.

J is TRBJ1-1 and V is TRBV30, with D possibly being TRBD1 (5 bases). CDR1 and CDR2 (germline): GTSNPN, SVGIG (reference sequence). The CDR3 extends over 15 amino acids. Trimming cost V 5 bases and J 0 bases, with 16 bases left between them. DNA of the CDR3: TGTGCCTGGGTGACGAGGGACGGATTGAACACTGAAGCTTTCTTT. As protein: CAWVTRDGLNTEAFF. Using reference TRBV30 and TRBJ1-1 for the parts outside the CDR3, the full variable domain is SQTIHQWPATLVQPVGSPLSLECTVEGTSNPNLYWYRQAAGRGLQLLFYSVGIGQISSEVPQNLSASRPQDRQFILSSKKLLLSDSGFYLCAWVTRDGLNTEAFFGQGTRLTVV.

The chain is built from TRBV19 and TRBJ1-1; tentatively, D is TRBD1 (5 bases). The V and J ends lost 4 bases and 0 bases respectively, with 21 bases between them. This CDR3 is 18 amino acids long. CDR1 is LNHDA, CDR2 SQIVND, per germline (reference sequence). The chain's CDR3 is CASSKTTVRMVMNTEAFF. DNA of the CDR3: TGTGCCAGTAGTAAGACGACAGTCCGGATGGTTATGAACACTGAAGCTTTCTTT.

The chain employs TRBV27 and TRBJ2-1, with TRBD2 matching over 14 bases. This CDR3 spans 20 amino acids. The trim removed 4 bases at V and 0 bases at J, leaving 11 bases unmatched. Germline CDR1 and CDR2: MNHEY and SMNVEV (reference sequence). The CDR3 reads CASSSPRLAGGQSSYNEQFF. DNA for the CDR3: TGTGCCAGCAGTTCCCCCCGACTAGCGGGAGGGCAGAGCTCCTACAATGAGCAGTTCTTC.

The rearrangement joins TRBV5-5 to TRBJ1-2; D uncertain. V dropped 0 bases and J dropped 0 bases, with 15 bases sitting between them. The CDR3 consists of 17 residues. From germline, CDR1 is SGHKS and CDR2 YYEKEE (reference sequence). This CDR3 reads CASSLEGDILPNYGYTF. The CDR3 coding sequence is TGTGCCAGCAGCTTGGAGGGAGACATTCTCCCTAACTATGGCTACACCTTC. Filled out from reference TRBV5-5 and TRBJ1-2, the complete variable domain reads DAGVTQSPTHLIKTRGQQVTLRCSPISGHKSVSWYQQVLGQGPQFIFQYYEKEERGRGNFPDRFSARQFPNYSSELNVNALLLGDSALYLCASSLEGDILPNYGYTFGSGTRLTVV.

The V and J genes are TRBV29-1 and TRBJ1-1, with D tentatively TRBD1 (5 bases). The V and J ends lost 4 bases and 1 base respectively, with 13 bases between them. The germline CDR1 and CDR2 sequences are SQVTM and ANQGSEA. This CDR3 is 14 amino acids long. DNA for the CDR3: TGCAGCGTTGCCGGGACCCAAGGGAACACTGAAGCTTTCTTT. This translates into CSVAGTQGNTEAFF.

The J gene is TRBJ1-1, the V gene TRBV19; D gene uncertain. Trimming cost V 5 bases and J 5 bases, with 18 bases left between them. From germline, CDR1 is LNHDA and CDR2 SQIVND (reference sequence). The CDR3 extends over 15 amino acids. The CDR3 sequence: CASSSWSWGSTEAFF. In nucleotides, the CDR3 is TGTGCCAGTAGTTCGTGGAGTTGGGGTTCAACTGAAGCTTTCTTT.

The chain recombines TRBV5-1 with TRBJ1-2; 9 nucleotides align to TRBD1. The CDR3 sequence is 16 residues long. Germline CDR1 SGHRS, CDR2 YFSETQ. The junction had 10 bases not matched to a gene; V was cut back by 3 bases and J by 4 bases. CDR3 in DNA: TGCGCCAGCAGCTCACGGACAGGGGAATTCATCTATGGCTACACCTTC. Translated, it gives CASSSRTGEFIYGYTF.

V and J are TRBV6-1 and TRBJ1-1; no clear D gene. Deletions cut 2 bases from V and 7 bases from J, with 8 bases between. Germline V gives CDR1 MNHNS, CDR2 SASEGT. The CDR3 covers 12 residues. CDR3 sequence reads: CASSEWQNEAFF. In nucleotides, the CDR3 is TGTGCCAGCAGTGAATGGCAGAATGAAGCTTTCTTT.

The chain couples TRBV5-4 to TRBJ1-2; perhaps TRBD1 as D (5 bases). This CDR3 region has 12 residues. The V end lost 1 base, the J end lost 5 bases, and 6 bases lay between the germline ends. The germline V gene has CDR1 SGHNT and CDR2 YYREEE (reference sequence). The CDR3 DNA is TGTGCCAGCAGCTTGACAGGTTATGGCTACACCTTC. Translated: CASSLTGYGYTF.

The chain links TRBV29-1 to TRBJ2-2, with D possibly TRBD1 on 5 matching bases. The CDR3 is made up of 14 amino acids. V was cut by 3 bases and J by 7 bases, with 15 bases left in between. From germline, CDR1 is SQVTM and CDR2 ANQGSEA. CDR3 sequence reads: CSVEPLSRVGELFF. The CDR3 bases are TGCAGCGTTGAGCCCTTGAGCAGGGTCGGGGAGCTGTTTTTT.